One and the same sample provided the 23 T cell receptor beta chains below, sequenced in a study of blood T cell repertoires in COVID-19. Assay: immunoSEQ multiplex PCR; the TCRdb copy retains only in-frame clones and omits some. Of 20,000 to 25,000 clones in the sample, roughly 90% were seen once. Sequencing used peripheral blood. Source of these receptors: a human donor in a cohort sampled during active COVID-19.

The chain uses TRBV4-1 and TRBJ1-6, with no clear D. V lost 8 bases to trimming and J lost 7 bases, with 9 bases between them. CDR3 length equals 12 residues. The germline V gene has CDR1 MGHRA and CDR2 YSYEKL. CDR3 region: CASSRSNSPLHF. For the CDR3, the DNA is TGCGCCAGCTCTAGGAGCAATTCACCCCTCCACTTT.

The chain joins TRBV7-2 to TRBJ2-2; no firm D call. V gave up 3 bases and J gave up 1 base, with 12 bases separating them. Looked up from germline, CDR1 is SGHTA and CDR2 is FQGNSA. The CDR3 loop spans 16 amino acids. The CDR3 DNA reads as TGTGCCAGCAGCTTCTCAAGTCCCGGGAACACCGGGGAGCTGTTTTTT. Amino acid sequence: CASSFSSPGNTGELFF.

V is TRBV9 and J is TRBJ1-3; no clear D. Trimming shortened V by 0 bases and J by 0 bases, and 13 bases separated the two germline ends. The length of the CDR3 is 17 residues. Germline V gene sequence: CDR1 SGDLS, CDR2 YYNGEE. The CDR3, as DNA: TGTGCCAGCAGCGTAGGGTCGGGTTTCATCTCTGGAAACACCATATATTTT. Amino acids: CASSVGSGFISGNTIYF.

This rearrangement joins TRBV7-6 to TRBJ2-5; D not resolved. Trimming removed 5 bases at V and 4 bases at J, with 8 bases between. The CDR3 loop spans 12 amino acids. The germline V gene encodes CDR1 SGHVS and CDR2 FNYEAQ. CDR3 sequence (DNA): TGTGCCAGCAGCCGCGCCGGAGAGACCCAGTACTTC. Protein sequence: CASSRAGETQYF.

The chain has TRBV18 and TRBJ1-5; 7 nucleotides match TRBD1. CDR1 and CDR2 (germline): KGHSH, LQKENI. The CDR3 is 12 amino acids. The junction had 0 bases not matched to a gene; V was cut back by 5 bases and J by 5 bases. The CDR3 here is CASSTGDQPQHF. The CDR3 DNA is TGTGCCAGCTCAACAGGGGATCAGCCCCAGCATTTT.

The V call is TRBV27, the J call TRBJ1-2; no clear D gene. The CDR3 consists of 14 residues. Germline V CDR1 and CDR2: MNHEY, SMNVEV (reference sequence). Trimming pared 6 bases from V and 3 bases from J, leaving 14 bases between. In nucleotides, the CDR3 is TGTGCCAGCAGCTTCTTGGGCGGGGACTATGGCTACACCTTC. Translation gives CASSFLGGDYGYTF.

The chain employs TRBV28 and TRBJ2-7; TRBD1 matches 10 bases. The CDR3 covers 15 residues. Germline trimming cut 1 base from V and 3 bases from J; bases unmatched to any gene: 3. CDR1 and CDR2 from the germline V gene are MDHEN and SYDVKM. CDR3 region: CASSLSGQGVYEQYF. For the CDR3, the DNA is TGTGCCAGCAGTTTATCTGGACAGGGGGTCTACGAGCAGTACTTC.

This chain's CDR3 is CAISFRGPPSYEQYF. The CDR3 bases are TGTGCCATCAGCTTCAGGGGACCCCCCTCCTACGAGCAGTACTTC. The V and J genes are TRBV10-3 and TRBJ2-7, with D tentatively TRBD1 (6 bases). Per germline, CDR1 ENHRY and CDR2 SYGVKD. CDR3 length: 15 residues. The ends were cut back, 6 bases at V and 0 bases at J, with 15 bases in the middle.

CDR3 DNA: TGTGCCAGCAGCAAGGGACAGGACAGCACTGAAGCTTTCTTT. This gives the protein CASSKGQDSTEAFF. The chain couples TRBV11-3 to TRBJ1-1; TRBD1 matches at 8 bases. J gave up 4 bases and V 5 bases, and 6 bases lay outside the gene matches. The length of the CDR3 is 14 residues. Germline V lookup: CDR1 SGHNT, CDR2 YENEEA. Full variable domain (remainder filled in from reference TRBV11-3 and TRBJ1-1): EAGVVQSPRYKIIEKKQPVAFWCNPISGHNTLYWYLQNLGQGPELLIRYENEEAVDDSQLPKDRFSAERLKGVDSTLKIQPAELGDSAVYLCASSKGQDSTEAFFGQGTRLTVV.

The rearrangement uses TRBV10-3 and TRBJ2-7, with D unclear. The CDR3 extends over 15 amino acids. Trimming cost V 3 bases and J 0 bases, with 12 bases left between them. CDR1 and CDR2 (germline): ENHRY, SYGVKD. Here the CDR3 DNA reads TGTGCCATCAGTGAAACAGACCAAAGCTCCTACGAGCAGTACTTC. Encoded protein: CAISETDQSSYEQYF.

This CDR3 reads CSGSAGTANTGELFF. CDR3 sequence (DNA): TGCAGCGGCTCCGCCGGGACAGCTAACACCGGGGAGCTGTTTTTT. The chain couples TRBV29-1 to TRBJ2-2, with TRBD1 matching 7 bases. The CDR3 covers 15 residues. Losses at the gene ends were 7 bases for V and 2 bases for J; bases not matched to a gene: 10. The germline gives CDR1 SQVTM, CDR2 ANQGSEA.

The rearrangement uses TRBV5-8 and TRBJ2-7; D is undetermined. V dropped 4 bases and J dropped 4 bases, with 15 bases sitting between them. In germline, CDR1 is SGHTS, CDR2 YDEGEE. CDR3 length equals 14 residues. The CDR3 nucleotides are TGTGCCAGCAGCATTGGTTGGTCAGATTACGAGCAGTACTTC. Protein sequence: CASSIGWSDYEQYF.

About this clone: Its ends do not fully match the called genes, so a read error is possible. The chain links TRBV7-7 to TRBJ1-5; TRBD1 might be the D (5 bases). Germline assignment: CDR1 SSHAT and CDR2 FNYEAQ (reference sequence). The CDR3 has 14 amino acids. As DNA, the CDR3 is TGTGCTAGCAACAACCCAGTGGGGGGTCAGCCCCAGCATTTT. Residues: CASNNPVGGQPQHF.

The chain is built from TRBV4-1 and TRBJ1-4; D ambiguous. Looked up from germline, CDR1 is MGHRA and CDR2 is YSYEKL. The length of the CDR3 is 12 residues. Between the trimmed V and J ends, which lost 10 bases and 3 bases, there was a span of 9 bases. CDR3 in DNA: TGCGCCACCTCGGGGTCTAATGAAAAACTGTTTTTT. Its translation is CATSGSNEKLFF.

Concerning this clone itself: Other DNA sequences of this sample code for an identical CDR3. The rearrangement uses TRBV10-3 and TRBJ2-7, with D tentatively TRBD1 (5 bases). V was pared by 2 bases and J by 3 bases, with 8 bases between. Germline lookup yields CDR1 ENHRY and CDR2 SYGVKD. This CDR3 contains 13 residues. The CDR3 DNA reads as TGTGCCATCAGTGAGGGGGCCCGCTACGAGCAGTACTTC. Translated: CAISEGARYEQYF.

The V gene is TRBV3-1 (or the pseudogene TRBV3-2), the J gene TRBJ1-2, with a weak D call TRBD1 (6 bases). CDR1 LGHDT and CDR2 YNNKEL come from the germline V gene (reference sequence). The CDR3 totals 14 residues. The germline V and J ends were trimmed by 2 bases and 6 bases, with 13 bases remaining between them. CDR3 sequence: CASSQLTGKDGYTF. In nucleotides, the CDR3 is TGTGCCAGCAGCCAATTAACAGGGAAAGATGGCTACACCTTC.

The chain joins TRBV6-2 or TRBV6-3 to TRBJ2-1; D gene unclear. V dropped 4 bases and J dropped 5 bases, with 12 bases sitting between them. This CDR3 is 14 amino acids long. CDR1 MNHEY and CDR2 SVGEGT come from the germline V gene. The chain's CDR3 is CASSLTTLHNEQFF. In DNA form, the CDR3 reads TGTGCCAGCAGTTTAACTACCCTTCACAATGAGCAGTTCTTC.

The chain uses TRBV6-5 and TRBJ1-2; 9 bases map to TRBD1. V trimming: 7 bases; J trimming: 5 bases; junction bases outside the gene matches: 8. Per the germline V gene, CDR1 is MNHEY and CDR2 is SVGAGI. CDR3 length: 14 residues. Here the CDR3 reads CASNRGQGGYGYTF. CDR3 nucleotides: TGTGCCAGCAACCGGGGACAGGGAGGGTATGGCTACACCTTC.

The V call is TRBV5-1, the J call TRBJ2-7; 7 nucleotides match TRBD1. Germline V gene sequence: CDR1 SGHRS, CDR2 YFSETQ. The CDR3 is 14 residues long. Losses at the gene ends were 4 bases for V and 2 bases for J; bases not matched to a gene: 6. CDR3 sequence (DNA): TGCGCCAGCAGCCCCCCGGGACAGACCTACGAGCAGTACTTC. It yields the protein CASSPPGQTYEQYF.

The chain employs TRBV4-1 and TRBJ2-5, with TRBD2 matching 9 bases. Germline V gene lookup returns CDR1 MGHRA and CDR2 YSYEKL. The V segment lost 4 bases and the J segment 4 bases; nucleotides outside the gene matches: 7. This CDR3 is built from 15 residues. The CDR3 region is CASSPGLAGGETQYF. CDR3 coding DNA: TGCGCCAGCAGCCCGGGACTAGCTGGTGGAGAGACCCAGTACTTC.

V and J are TRBV5-4 and TRBJ1-4, with TRBD1 matching 10 bases. Germline CDR1 reads SGHNT; CDR2 reads YYREEE (reference sequence). The CDR3 has 15 amino acids. Losses at the gene ends were 4 bases for V and 7 bases for J; bases not matched to a gene: 7. The CDR3 DNA reads as TGTGCCAGCAGCGTGGACAGGGGGGGGGTTGAAAAACTGTTTTTT. Translated, it gives CASSVDRGGVEKLFF.

The genes are TRBV5-1 and TRBJ2-7; TRBD1 aligns across 7 bases. The CDR3 runs 14 residues. The V segment lost 5 bases and the J segment 0 bases; nucleotides outside the gene matches: 5. CDR1 and CDR2 (germline): SGHRS, YFSETQ. The DNA for the CDR3 is TGCGCCAGCAGATATACAGGGGACTCCTACGAGCAGTACTTC. It translates to CASRYTGDSYEQYF.

This chain links TRBV19 with TRBJ2-3, with D uncertain. Between the trimmed V and J ends, which lost 7 bases and 2 bases, there was a span of 10 bases. CDR3 length: 13 amino acids. Germline CDR1 reads LNHDA; CDR2 reads SQIVND (reference sequence). In DNA form, the CDR3 reads TGTGCCAGTACTCCCGGTTTCACAGATACGCAGTATTTT. This codes for CASTPGFTDTQYF.